This TCR beta chain was found in a study of shared clonotypes between healthy human individuals (TCRdb year 2020). Concerning the study at large: The cohort comprised two women and a few men aged 18 to 49 years. Per donor, leukapheresis produced somewhere between about 0.94 and 9.5 billion PBMCs. Blood TCR repertoires of a handful of healthy adults were deeply sequenced to estimate repertoire size and the extent of clonotype sharing between individuals. To increase sequencing depth and limit assay-specific biases, TCR repertoire library preparation and sequencing were carried out by different laboratories using diverse techniques. For each donor, CD4 naive and CD4 memory were each given three plates, CD8 naive was given two plates, and CD8 memory was given one plate.

Overall results and qualifications from the work: Clonotypes shared by all four sorted-subset donors showed higher generation probabilities than non-shared clonotypes. Naive subsets generally had larger estimated clonotype richness than memory subsets. Only blood was sampled, and tissue TCR repertoires likely differ from those in blood. Incomplete sequencing was indicated by rarefaction of sorted-subset datasets, despite the large sequencing depth. Pairwise subsampling led to the expectation that sequencing depth would affect the degree of clonotype sharing among donors. The small number of donors limited the genetic and exposure-history diversity represented. Across a handful of donors, around 5% of naive CD4, over 3% of naive CD8, roughly 2.2% of memory CD4, and roughly 0.41% of memory CD8 clonotypes were shared.

Turning to this clone: Its antigen remains undetermined. Base qualities are not at hand, and no much larger clone is one base apart.

The germline V gene (reference sequence) sets CDR1 to GTSNPN and CDR2 to SVGIG. The CDR3, from cysteine to phenylalanine, totals 14 residues. Only CDR3 DNA remains: 42 bases, in frame from the first base. Relative to germline, V is 4 bases shorter and J is 2 bases shorter, with 12 bases between their ends. Using the deep immunoSEQ assay, TCR CDR3 regions were amplified from genomic DNA by multiplex PCR. For each cell subset, the extracted genomic DNA was distributed evenly across all wells of several immunoSEQ 96-well plates, and each plate served as one replicate. Each replicate PCR for sorted subsets received roughly 200 ng genomic DNA, equal to about 29,000 T cell genomes. Purified libraries were measured with a Qubit 3.0 fluorometer, size-checked on a Bioanalyzer 2100, and measured again with the KAPA Library Quantification kit. Each immunoSEQ 96-well plate was sequenced on its own single-read 150-cycle Illumina NextSeq 550 flow cell. The authors processed their data as follows. The immunoSEQ output contained only junctional sequences without quality scores, so filtering could not match that applied to full-length reads. To assign V/J genes and CDR3, sequences were annotated against IMGT germline references using PyIR, a Python wrapper for IgBLAST v1.9. Reads were filtered out if the reads had weak V/J assignments (E-value above 1e-6), no CDR3, stop codons, out-of-frame junctions, or ambiguous translated residues. V3J clonotypes were defined as sequences sharing the same inferred V gene, J gene, and CDR3 amino acid sequence. Percentage overlap between repertoires was computed as shared unique clonotypes divided by the size of the smaller repertoire. Three approaches were used to assess repertoire richness: RTK rarefaction, the Chao1 estimator, and Recon v2.1 estimates of unobserved clonotypes. OLGA was used to compute generation probabilities for all TCRbeta clonotypes that the gDNA method yielded from a handful of donors. This is the immuneACCESS table as TCRdb keeps it, with only in-frame sequences that have V and J called. A part of the clones is gone; compared with another copy, unresolved V genes explain less than half, and the rest is unexplained. V, J and clone size are taken as reported in that table, and D and trimming were inferred from the DNA itself. The sample yields approximately 810,000 clones; 80% to 95% were counted once. The top ten clones comprise around 24% of the sample.

CD8 naive samples were CD45RO-negative cells positively selected for CCR7, giving a CD45RA+CCR7+ population that excluded TemRA cells. Donors were healthy HIV-negative adults with no recently reported acute infections or vaccinations. All donors were Caucasian adults living in Nashville, Tennessee, USA. Blood was collected by leukapheresis, and PBMCs were isolated by Ficoll-Histopaque density gradient centrifugation and then cryopreserved in liquid nitrogen vapor phase. Analytical flow cytometry was used to check the purity and quantity of each magnetically sorted T cell population. Genomic DNA was isolated from each sorted fraction and quantified by UV absorbance on a Nanodrop 2000c.

Sequenced input: naive CD8+ T cells sorted from blood. This sample's cell subset or site label indicates: CD45RA+CCR7+. The chain uses TRBV30 and TRBJ1-5; too little of a D gene remains to name it. The clonotype originates from a man aged 30 to 45 in good health. The DNA reads TGTGCCTGGACCGCCGAGGGAGGCAATCAGCCCCAGCATTTT. It translates as CAWTAEGGNQPQHF.